This T cell receptor beta chain was documented in a study of blood T cell repertoires in COVID-19. Trimming stripped 5 bases from V and 0 bases from J, with 14 bases between. This CDR3 comprises 16 residues. Germline CDR1 is SGHAT and CDR2 is FQNNGV. Method: immunoSEQ multiplex PCR; TCRdb's copy keeps in-frame clones and lacks some. The table lists 220,000 or so clones, 85% to 90% of them singletons. Sequencing was performed on PBMCs or T cells enriched from blood (not recorded which). The TCR comes from a man aged 45-65 years who had been exposed to COVID-19. The rearrangement joins TRBV11-2 to TRBJ2-1; TRBD1 might be the D (5 bases). The CDR3 loop is CASSLWGGSSYNEQFF. CDR3 in DNA: TGTGCCAGCAGCCTTTGGGGCGGAAGCTCCTACAATGAGCAGTTCTTC.